The subject of this entry is one T cell receptor (beta chain). Its target is not known. Method: immunoSEQ multiplex PCR; TCRdb's copy keeps in-frame clones and lacks some. The sample includes 120,000 or so clones, approximately 89% of them seen just once. These data belong to a study of OX40 agonist ivuxolimab in advanced cancers. Broader study findings: CD4+ T cells averaged fewer expanded clones than CD8+ T cells.

V was clipped by 0 bases and J by 0 bases, with 10 bases between them. Germline lookup yields CDR1 SGDLS and CDR2 YYNGEE. The CDR3 has 16 amino acids. This clonotype was obtained from an adult with an advanced solid tumor such as melanoma, head and neck, liver or kidney cancer. V is TRBV9 and J is TRBJ1-3; D gene unclear. The sample consisted of CD4+ or CD8+ T cells sorted from blood, taken in a trial of the OX40 agonist ivuxolimab. CDR3 sequence: CASSVAAQNSGNTIYF. The CDR3 DNA reads TGTGCCAGCAGCGTAGCTGCCCAGAACTCTGGAAACACCATATATTTT. The full variable domain, rest sourced from reference TRBV9 and TRBJ1-3, is DSGVTQTPKHLITATGQRVTLRCSPRSGDLSVYWYQQSLDQGLQFLIQYYNGEERAKGNILERFSAQQFPDLHSELNLSSLELGDSALYFCASSVAAQNSGNTIYFGEGSWLTVV.